Listed below are T cell receptor beta chains from one sample, sequenced in a study of blood T cell repertoires in COVID-19. TCRdb's table, derived via immunoSEQ multiplex PCR, lists solely in-frame clones and lacks some. The sample records hundreds of thousands of clones, less than 85% being singletons. Sequencing was carried out using peripheral blood. The receptors were gathered from a woman aged 80 or older with active or convalescent COVID-19. CDR3s leave out the opening cysteine and the closing phenylalanine or tryptophan. The order of the fields is clone size, V gene, J gene, CDR3 protein. Clone size, where shown, is once, few, many, or a class for clones that have expanded.

NA	TRBV4-1	TRBJ1-2	ASSSGRGLGGYT
once	TRBV19	TRBJ1-2	ASSITAGDGYT
NA	TRBV2	TRBJ2-3	ASIGGRGASTDTQY
NA	TRBV7-2	TRBJ1-2	ASSLARGTGYGYT
NA	TRBV7-8	TRBJ1-6	ASSPALGGSPLH
NA	TRBV6-5	TRBJ2-4	ASSYSRDNRNIQY
NA	TRBV7-9	TRBJ1-1	ASSQEGTEAF
NA	TRBV18	TRBJ2-1	ASSPGGTYNEQF
NA	TRBV5-1	TRBJ1-5	ASSLSTGNQPQH
NA	TRBV7-2	TRBJ2-7	ASSPRTGSYEQY
few	TRBV11-2	TRBJ1-2	ASSLVGTGVGGYT
NA	TRBV7-2	TRBJ1-2	ASSLIGTGVSGYT
NA	TRBV5-1	TRBJ1-1	ASSFSSVNTEAF
NA	TRBV6-5	TRBJ2-7	ASITSGTGLGEQY